These 18 T cell receptor beta chains came from one sample sequenced in a study of low-dose radiotherapy and immunotherapy resistance in tumors. TRAV- and TRBV-specific primers, spanning alpha and beta chains, primed first-strand cDNA. Using a constant-region primer together with a V-primer adapter, TCRs were subjected to around 22 PCR cycles of amplification. TCRdb called the reads again in MiXCR, with one record for every CDR3 protein. The sample gives some 88,000 distinct CDR3 sequences, under 9.5% of which show up once; around 0.98% is in the top ten. The time point was: before trial treatment. This sample comprised PBMCs, obtained before treatment. The source is a male donor with prostate cancer.

At least ten counts were recorded for this clonotype. CDR3 in amino acids: CASSLAGGSSNTEAFF. The CDR3 bases are TGTGCCAGCAGCTTAGCAGGCGGCAGCTCGAACACTGAAGCTTTCTTT. The chain combines TRBV11-2 with TRBJ1-1; D remains unclear. V dropped 1 base and J dropped 1 base, with 13 bases sitting between them. CDR1 and CDR2 (germline): SGHAT, FQNNGV. This CDR3 region has 16 residues. Looking up the rest from reference TRBV11-2 and TRBJ1-1 gives the full variable domain: EAGVAQSPRYKIIEKRQSVAFWCNPISGHATLYWYQQILGQGPKLLIQFQNNGVVDDSQLPKDRFSAERLKGVDSTLKIQPAKLEDSAVYLCASSLAGGSSNTEAFFGQGTRLTVV.

In its sample, this clonotype was seen many times. V usage is TRBV28 and J usage is TRBJ1-5; weak D call: TRBD1 (5 bases). V gave up 3 bases and J gave up 5 bases, with 11 bases separating them. CDR1 is MDHEN and CDR2 is SYDVKM in the germline V gene. The CDR3 consists of 14 residues. The DNA for the CDR3 is TGTGCCAGCAGTTTTTGGGCAGGGCATCAGCCCCAGCATTTT. Translating gives CASSFWAGHQPQHF.

This clonotype was counted ten times or more. This chain connects TRBV24-1 to TRBJ2-7; the match to TRBD1 covers 9 bases. V lost 6 bases and J lost 4; bases outside the gene matches: 12. Per germline, CDR1 KGHDR and CDR2 SFDVKD. The CDR3 extends over 16 amino acids. The DNA for the CDR3 is TGTGCCACCAGTCAACCGACGGGACAGGGCATGTACGAGCAGTACTTC. Encoded protein: CATSQPTGQGMYEQYF.

This clonotype occurred many times. This sequence joins TRBV7-2 and TRBJ1-3; the D gene is possibly TRBD1 (5 bases). V lost 2 bases and J 0 bases, leaving 11 bases between the germline ends. Germline V gene data show CDR1 as SGHTA and CDR2 as FQGNSA. The CDR3 has 16 residues. The CDR3 coding sequence is TGTGCCAGCAGCTTACAGGGCCCATCCTCTGGAAACACCATATATTTT. It translates to CASSLQGPSSGNTIYF.

This clonotype was detected only a few times. The V call is TRBV28, the J call TRBJ2-1; a weak D match, TRBD2 (6 bases). The V gene's germline CDR1 is MDHEN and CDR2 SYDVKM. This CDR3 region has 15 residues. Deletions cut 5 bases from V and 4 bases from J, with 15 bases between. CDR3 coding DNA: TGTGCCAGCAGTGGAGCGGGCGGAAGGTACAATGAGCAGTTCTTC. Its protein is CASSGAGGRYNEQFF.

This clonotype was picked up many times. The rearrangement uses TRBV9 and TRBJ2-7; 7 nucleotides match TRBD1. Germline assignment: CDR1 SGDLS and CDR2 YYNGEE. The CDR3 length is 14 residues. Unmatched junction bases numbered 2, after V lost 0 bases and J lost 2 bases. The CDR3 here is CASSVGDSPYEQYF. In nucleotides, the CDR3 is TGTGCCAGCAGCGTAGGGGACAGCCCCTACGAGCAGTACTTC.

The chain employs TRBV7-6 and TRBJ2-3; 8 bases agree with TRBD2. The J segment lost 5 bases and the V segment lost 4 bases, leaving 14 bases of the junction unmatched. The germline gives CDR1 SGHVS, CDR2 FNYEAQ. The CDR3 spans 17 residues. CDR3 DNA: TGTGCCAGCAGCTCTCCCCGGTCGGGAGGGCTCCTAGATACGCAGTATTTT. It is translated as CASSSPRSGGLLDTQYF.

This clonotype has a handful of counts. This rearrangement joins TRBV6-2 or TRBV6-3 to TRBJ2-3, with D perhaps TRBD2 (6 bases). The CDR3 runs 16 residues. V was trimmed by 6 bases and J by 0 bases, leaving 16 bases between them. Germline V lookup: CDR1 MNHEY, CDR2 SVGEGT. In DNA form, the CDR3 reads TGTGCCAGCAGCCCACGGCCCGGGACTAGCACAGATACGCAGTATTTT. It encodes CASSPRPGTSTDTQYF.

This clonotype was counted at least ten times. The CDR3 region is CASSLGPGQGLHSNQPQHF. Here the CDR3 DNA reads TGTGCCAGCAGTTTAGGTCCGGGACAGGGTCTTCATAGCAATCAGCCCCAGCATTTT. The chain employs TRBV28 and TRBJ1-5, with 9 bases matching TRBD1. The V gene's germline CDR1 is MDHEN and CDR2 SYDVKM. V shed 2 bases, J shed 0 bases, and the junction held 11 bases outside the gene matches. The CDR3 loop spans 19 amino acids.

This clonotype was seen at least ten times. The gene calls are TRBV28 and TRBJ2-7; D not resolved. Per germline, CDR1 MDHEN and CDR2 SYDVKM. The CDR3 length is 12 residues. Trimming removed 6 bases at V and 3 bases at J, with 9 bases between. The CDR3 here is CASRAARYEQYF. Here the CDR3 DNA reads TGTGCCAGCAGGGCAGCCCGCTACGAGCAGTACTTC.

This chain connects TRBV28 to TRBJ2-7; D possibly matches TRBD1 or TRBD2 (5 bases each). The CDR3 has 13 residues. Germline assignment: CDR1 MDHEN and CDR2 SYDVKM. Trimming pared 4 bases from V and 3 bases from J, leaving 10 bases between. The CDR3, as DNA: TGTGCCAGCAGTTCGGGACCGATCTACGAGCAGTACTTC. Amino acid sequence: CASSSGPIYEQYF.

This clonotype has at least ten counts. The V gene is TRBV24-1, the J gene TRBJ2-3, with a possible D match to TRBD1 (6 bases). V lost 5 bases and J lost 2, with 16 bases in between. This CDR3 is 16 amino acids long. Germline CDR1 KGHDR, CDR2 SFDVKD. DNA of the CDR3: TGTGCCACCAGTGCTCTAGACGGGACATACACAGATACGCAGTATTTT. It specifies CATSALDGTYTDTQYF.

The chain carries TRBV21-1 and TRBJ2-7; the table's D call TRBD1 went unverified against the DNA. TRBV21-1 has pseudogene status. CDR3 length: 17 residues. In DNA, the CDR3 is TGTGCCAGCAGCAAAGAGGCACGCCGGGACAGATCCTACGAGCAGTACTTC. This codes for CASSKEARRDRSYEQYF.

This clonotype was found many times. The chain employs TRBV7-2 and TRBJ1-5; D is unclear. The CDR3 is 14 amino acids. Trimming cost V 1 base and J 7 bases, with 11 bases left between them. Germline V gives CDR1 SGHTA, CDR2 FQGNSA. The CDR3 DNA reads as TGTGCCAGCAGCTTAGTACTCCAAGGGCAGCCCCAGCATTTT. Translating gives CASSLVLQGQPQHF.

This clonotype was counted many times. This sequence joins TRBV28 and TRBJ2-7; D is unresolved. The CDR3 sequence is 11 residues long. CDR1 is MDHEN, CDR2 SYDVKM, per germline. V was clipped by 6 bases and J by 6 bases, with 9 bases between them. In DNA, the CDR3 is TGTGCCAGCAGAACCGCCGGCGAGCAGTACTTC. It specifies CASRTAGEQYF.

Of note for this clonotype: A single base is all that separates this from a far larger clone, so a read error is likely. This chain uses TRBV6-4 with TRBJ1-5; TRBD1 matches at 8 bases. With 6 bases clipped from V and 1 base from J, the junction kept 5 bases outside the gene matches. The CDR3 loop spans 15 amino acids. Germline CDR1 and CDR2: MRHNA and SNTAGT. The CDR3 reads CASRRDRSSNQPQHF. In DNA, the CDR3 is TGTGCCAGCAGACGGGACAGGAGCAGCAATCAGCCCCAGCATTTT.

This clonotype was recorded at least ten times. V gene TRBV28 combines with J gene TRBJ2-3, with 11 nucleotides matching TRBD2. The junction had 11 bases not matched to a gene; V was cut back by 6 bases and J by 0 bases. This CDR3 is 18 amino acids long. Germline values: CDR1 MDHEN, CDR2 SYDVKM. CDR3: CASSDSIAGGPSTDTQYF. The DNA for the CDR3 is TGTGCCAGCAGCGACTCGATAGCGGGAGGGCCTAGCACAGATACGCAGTATTTT.

This clonotype was observed many times. V usage is TRBV7-9 and J usage is TRBJ2-7; D may be TRBD1 (5 bases). The V end was cut by 1 base, the J end by 5 bases, with 6 bases between. The CDR3 spans 12 residues. In germline, CDR1 is SEHNR, CDR2 FQNEAQ (reference sequence). The DNA for the CDR3 is TGTGCCAGCAGCTTAGTCAGGGACGAGCAGTACTTC. The encoded protein is CASSLVRDEQYF.